The TCR beta chain under discussion was sequenced for a study of blood T cell repertoires in COVID-19. Study as a whole: Collection of acute and convalescent COVID-19 samples took place in the United States, Italy and Spain. T cells, B-cell-depleted T cells, or PBMCs supplied cDNA or gDNA.

In the original workflow: For nucleated cells, counts were estimated from reference gene primer amplification. Only in-frame clones appear in the TCRdb table, and some are missing; sequencing was by immunoSEQ multiplex PCR. V and J calls and clone size are those listed in that table; D and trimming were worked out from the DNA. Seen here are a few hundred thousand clones, roughly 90% observed once, and the top ten hold roughly 2.8%. Material: peripheral blood. This receptor was obtained from a woman younger than 45 with COVID-19, enrolled during active disease.

DNA of the CDR3: TGTGCCAGCAGCTTGGAGCGGGAGGTCCGGGAGACCCAGTACTTC. Its protein is CASSLEREVRETQYF. This chain connects TRBV5-4 to TRBJ2-5, with TRBD2 matching 9 bases. The V and J ends lost 0 bases and 5 bases, in that order; junction bases with no gene match: 5. CDR1 SGHNT and CDR2 YYREEE come from the germline V gene (reference sequence). The CDR3 runs 15 residues. Together with reference TRBV5-4 and TRBJ2-5, the CDR3 gives the full variable domain: ETGVTQSPTHLIKTRGQQVTLRCSSQSGHNTVSWYQQALGQGPQFIFQYYREEENGRGNFPPRFSGLQFPNYSSELNVNALELDDSALYLCASSLEREVRETQYFGPGTRLLVL.